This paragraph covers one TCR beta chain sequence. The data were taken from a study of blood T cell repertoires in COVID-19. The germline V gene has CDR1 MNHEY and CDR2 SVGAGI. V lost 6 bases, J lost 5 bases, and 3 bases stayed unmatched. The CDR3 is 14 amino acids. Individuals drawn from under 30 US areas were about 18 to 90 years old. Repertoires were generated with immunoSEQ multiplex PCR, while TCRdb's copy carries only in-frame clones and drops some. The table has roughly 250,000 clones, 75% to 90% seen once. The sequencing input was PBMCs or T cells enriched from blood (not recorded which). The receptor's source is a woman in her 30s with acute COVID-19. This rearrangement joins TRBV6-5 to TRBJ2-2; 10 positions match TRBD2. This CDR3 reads CASRLAGDTGELFF. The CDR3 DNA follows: TGTGCCAGCAGGCTAGCGGGGGATACCGGGGAGCTGTTTTTT.